These 14 T cell receptor beta chains were sequenced from one sample in a study of control samples from healthy donors and cancer patients. Assay used: immunoSEQ multiplex PCR; TCRdb lists only in-frame clones, some missing. Of hundreds of thousands of clones listed, 90% are singletons. Sequenced: PBMCs. The receptors originated from a man aged 40-55 years with head and neck cancer.

The rearrangement uses TRBV4-3 and TRBJ2-2; TRBD1 is a possible D gene (5 bases). Trimming removed 4 bases from V and 0 bases from J, with 6 bases in between. Germline CDR1 is LGHNA and CDR2 is YSLEER. This CDR3 is 14 amino acids long. The CDR3 DNA is TGCGCCAGCAGCCGGGGCACGAACACCGGGGAGCTGTTTTTT. Translating gives CASSRGTNTGELFF.

The V and J genes are TRBV21-1 and TRBJ1-2. TRBV21-1 is a pseudogene. The CDR3 is made up of 13 amino acids. CDR3 amino acids: CASPYLRDVGYTF. CDR3 DNA sequence: TGTGCCAGCCCCTACCTACGGGACGTTGGCTACACCTTC.

The V call is TRBV5-1, the J call TRBJ2-1; 14 nucleotides agree with TRBD2. This CDR3 is 20 amino acids long. V dropped 5 bases and J dropped 4; count of bases not matched to a gene: 17. CDR1 and CDR2 from the germline V gene are SGHRS and YFSETQ. CDR3 in DNA: TGCGCCAGCAGTCCCGGGACTAGCGGGAGCATAGCGGCGAGGTACAATGAGCAGTTCTTC. Protein sequence: CASSPGTSGSIAARYNEQFF.

The V call is TRBV4-3, the J call TRBJ1-1, with 9 bases aligning to TRBD1. The CDR3 is made up of 15 amino acids. Germline V gives CDR1 LGHNA, CDR2 YSLEER. J gave up 5 bases and V 4 bases, and 8 bases lay outside the gene matches. This CDR3 is CASSRPGTGHTEAFF. The CDR3 nucleotides read TGCGCCAGCAGCCGCCCCGGGACAGGGCATACTGAAGCTTTCTTT.

This chain connects TRBV7-9 to TRBJ1-1; TRBD1 is a possible D gene (6 bases). The CDR3 has 16 amino acids. Germline loops: CDR1 SEHNR, CDR2 FQNEAQ (reference sequence). Trimming left V 5 bases short and J 1 base short, with 17 bases between. The CDR3 spells CASSLTGQRGNTEAFF. In DNA, the CDR3 is TGTGCCAGCAGCCTAACAGGGCAAAGAGGGAACACTGAAGCTTTCTTT.

The V and J genes are TRBV7-2 and TRBJ1-1, with D perhaps TRBD1 (5 bases). The CDR3 runs 13 residues. CDR1 is SGHTA, CDR2 FQGNSA, per germline. Trimming removed 1 base from V and 6 bases from J, with 9 bases in between. The CDR3 is CASSLVGDAEAFF. The CDR3 nucleotides are TGTGCCAGCAGCTTAGTCGGGGACGCTGAAGCTTTCTTT.

This clone was picked up a small number of times. V gene TRBV11-3 combines with J gene TRBJ2-2; maybe TRBD1 (6 bases). This CDR3 contains 15 residues. Germline values: CDR1 SGHNT, CDR2 YENEEA. V gave up 5 bases and J gave up 7 bases, with 17 bases separating them. The CDR3 loop is CASSEEQGSGGELFF. In DNA, the CDR3 is TGTGCCAGCAGCGAAGAACAGGGTTCGGGCGGGGAGCTGTTTTTT.

The gene calls are TRBV4-1 and TRBJ2-6, with D possibly matching TRBD2 (5 bases). V shed 1 base and J shed 4 bases, with 14 bases lying between them. This CDR3 contains 17 residues. Germline CDR1 is MGHRA and CDR2 is YSYEKL. The CDR3 nucleotides are TGCGCCAGCAGCCAAGGCGACAAGGTAGCGGGGGCCAACGTCCTGACTTTC. Its protein product is CASSQGDKVAGANVLTF.

V usage is TRBV5-5 and J usage is TRBJ2-2; 7 bases agree with TRBD1. CDR1 and CDR2 from the germline V gene are SGHKS and YYEKEE (reference sequence). After removal of 0 bases from V and 5 bases from J, the junction contained 10 bases not matched to a gene. The CDR3 is 17 amino acids. As DNA, the CDR3 is TGTGCCAGCAGCTTGGGGTCGCAGGGGGTCGGGACCGGGGAGCTGTTTTTT. Translated: CASSLGSQGVGTGELFF.

The V and J genes are TRBV18 and TRBJ2-2; D call uncertain. The CDR3 length is 15 residues. Germline V gene data show CDR1 as KGHSH and CDR2 as LQKENI. Trimming left V 6 bases short and J 8 bases short, with 19 bases between. CDR3 region: CASSSSAASTGELFF. Here the CDR3 DNA reads TGTGCCAGCTCCTCCTCGGCAGCATCTACGGGGGAGCTGTTTTTT.

The chain joins TRBV19 to TRBJ2-7; TRBD2 agrees at 8 bases. The CDR3 runs 14 residues. Unmatched junction bases numbered 6, after V lost 4 bases and J lost 4 bases. Germline CDR1 and CDR2: LNHDA and SQIVND (reference sequence). The CDR3 coding sequence is TGTGCCAGTAGTACGGCGGGAGGTAGTTACGAGCAGTACTTC. Translated: CASSTAGGSYEQYF.

The chain couples TRBV4-3 to TRBJ2-7, with 10 bases that match TRBD1. The CDR3 totals 14 residues. V gave up 4 bases and J gave up 2 bases; unmatched junction bases: 2. Germline CDR1 and CDR2: LGHNA and YSLEER. In nucleotides, the CDR3 is TGCGCCAGCAGCCGGGGGACAGGGGCCTACGAGCAGTACTTC. It yields the protein CASSRGTGAYEQYF.

The V call is TRBV19, the J call TRBJ2-5, with D perhaps TRBD1 (8 bases). CDR1 is LNHDA and CDR2 is SQIVND in the germline V gene (reference sequence). The V end was cut by 3 bases, the J end by 5 bases, with 16 bases between. This CDR3 contains 15 residues. CDR3 in DNA: TGTGCCAGTAGTATCGGGGCACAGGGGGGGGAGACCCAGTACTTC. Translation gives CASSIGAQGGETQYF.

The V call is TRBV11-2, the J call TRBJ1-1; a weak D match, TRBD1 (6 bases). V dropped 6 bases and J dropped 1 base, with 15 bases sitting between them. This CDR3 contains 15 residues. Germline CDR1 reads SGHAT; CDR2 reads FQNNGV. The CDR3 coding sequence is TGTGCCAGCAGTCAGAGGGCAGGGGAGAACACTGAAGCTTTCTTT. Its protein product is CASSQRAGENTEAFF.